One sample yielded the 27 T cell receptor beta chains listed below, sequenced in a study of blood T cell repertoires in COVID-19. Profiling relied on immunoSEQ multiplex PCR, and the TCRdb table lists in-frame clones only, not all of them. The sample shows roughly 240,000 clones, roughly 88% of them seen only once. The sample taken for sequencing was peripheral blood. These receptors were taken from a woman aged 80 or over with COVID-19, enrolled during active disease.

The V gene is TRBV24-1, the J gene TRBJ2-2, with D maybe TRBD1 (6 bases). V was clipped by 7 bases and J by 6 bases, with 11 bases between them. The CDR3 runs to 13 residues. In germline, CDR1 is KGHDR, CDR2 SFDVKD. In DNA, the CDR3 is TGTGCCACCAGCTCAACAGGGTCCGGGGAGCTGTTTTTT. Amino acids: CATSSTGSGELFF.

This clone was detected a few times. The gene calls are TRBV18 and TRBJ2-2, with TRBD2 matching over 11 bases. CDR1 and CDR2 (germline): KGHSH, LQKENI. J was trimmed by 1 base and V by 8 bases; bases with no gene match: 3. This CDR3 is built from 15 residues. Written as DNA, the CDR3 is TGTGCCAGCCCCACTAGCGGGGGGAACACCGGGGAGCTGTTTTTT. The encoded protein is CASPTSGGNTGELFF. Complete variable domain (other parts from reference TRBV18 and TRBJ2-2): NAGVMQNPRHLVRRRGQEARLRCSPMKGHSHVYWYRQLPEEGLKFMVYLQKENIIDESGMPKERFSAEFPKEGPSILRIQQVVRGDSAAYFCASPTSGGNTGELFFGEGSRLTVL.

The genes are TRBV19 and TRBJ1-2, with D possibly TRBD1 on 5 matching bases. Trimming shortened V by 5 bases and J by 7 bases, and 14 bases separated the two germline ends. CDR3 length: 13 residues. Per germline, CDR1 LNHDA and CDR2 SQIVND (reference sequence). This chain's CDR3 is CASSRTRDSGYTF. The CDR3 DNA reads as TGTGCCAGTAGTCGGACTCGGGACTCTGGCTACACCTTC.

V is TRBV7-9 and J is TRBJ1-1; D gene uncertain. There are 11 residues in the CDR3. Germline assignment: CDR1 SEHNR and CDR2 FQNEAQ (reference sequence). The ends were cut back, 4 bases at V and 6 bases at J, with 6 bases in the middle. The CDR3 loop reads CASSSIAEAFF. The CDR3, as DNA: TGTGCCAGCAGCTCGATAGCTGAAGCTTTCTTT.

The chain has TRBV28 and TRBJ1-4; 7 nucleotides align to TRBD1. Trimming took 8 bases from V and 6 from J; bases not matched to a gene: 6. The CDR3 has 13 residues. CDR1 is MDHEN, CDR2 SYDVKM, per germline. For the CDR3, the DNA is TGTGCCAGCCTAGGGGGCCTGGATGAAAAACTGTTTTTT. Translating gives CASLGGLDEKLFF.

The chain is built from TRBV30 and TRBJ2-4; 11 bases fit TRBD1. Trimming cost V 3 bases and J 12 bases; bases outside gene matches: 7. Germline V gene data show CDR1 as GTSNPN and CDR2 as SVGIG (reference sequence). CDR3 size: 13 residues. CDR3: CAWRGDRGTTQYF. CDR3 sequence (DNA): TGTGCCTGGAGGGGGGACAGGGGGACGACTCAGTACTTC.

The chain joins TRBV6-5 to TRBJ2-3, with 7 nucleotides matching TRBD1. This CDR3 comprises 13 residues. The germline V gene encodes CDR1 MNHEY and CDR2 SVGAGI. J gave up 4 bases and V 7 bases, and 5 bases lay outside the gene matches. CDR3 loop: CASTPGQPDTQYF. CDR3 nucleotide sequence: TGTGCCAGCACCCCGGGACAGCCAGATACGCAGTATTTT.

The CDR3 bases are TGTGCCAGCAGCGGAGAGACAGGTAGCAATCAGCCCCAGCATTTT. Amino acid sequence: CASSGETGSNQPQHF. The chain is built from TRBV9 and TRBJ1-5; tentative D call: TRBD1 (6 bases). CDR3 length equals 15 residues. Germline V gene sequence: CDR1 SGDLS, CDR2 YYNGEE. V was pared by 3 bases and J by 0 bases, with 10 bases between.

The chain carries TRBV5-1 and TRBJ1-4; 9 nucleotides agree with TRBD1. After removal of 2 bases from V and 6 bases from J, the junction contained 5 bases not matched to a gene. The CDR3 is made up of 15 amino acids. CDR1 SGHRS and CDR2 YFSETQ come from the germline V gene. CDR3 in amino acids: CASSFEGTGYEKLFF. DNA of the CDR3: TGCGCCAGCAGCTTTGAAGGGACAGGGTATGAAAAACTGTTTTTT.

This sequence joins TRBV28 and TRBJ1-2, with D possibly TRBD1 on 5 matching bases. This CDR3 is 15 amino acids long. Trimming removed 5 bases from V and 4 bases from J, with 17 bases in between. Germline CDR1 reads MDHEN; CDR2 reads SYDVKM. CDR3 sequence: CASSNRPWRGYGYTF. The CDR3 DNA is TGTGCCAGCAGTAACCGACCGTGGAGGGGCTATGGCTACACCTTC.

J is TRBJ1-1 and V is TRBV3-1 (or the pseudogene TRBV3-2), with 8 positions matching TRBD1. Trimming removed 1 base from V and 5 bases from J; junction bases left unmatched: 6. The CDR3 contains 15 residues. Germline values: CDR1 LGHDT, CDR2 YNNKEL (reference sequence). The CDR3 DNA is TGTGCCAGCAGCCAAGGGGACAGGCTCCTTACTGAAGCTTTCTTT. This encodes CASSQGDRLLTEAFF.

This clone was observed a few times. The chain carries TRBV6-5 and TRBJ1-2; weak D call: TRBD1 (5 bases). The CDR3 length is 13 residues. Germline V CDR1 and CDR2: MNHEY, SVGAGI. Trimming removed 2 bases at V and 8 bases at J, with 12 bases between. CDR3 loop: CASSYAGGSGYTF. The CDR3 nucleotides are TGTGCCAGCAGTTACGCCGGGGGGAGCGGCTACACCTTC.

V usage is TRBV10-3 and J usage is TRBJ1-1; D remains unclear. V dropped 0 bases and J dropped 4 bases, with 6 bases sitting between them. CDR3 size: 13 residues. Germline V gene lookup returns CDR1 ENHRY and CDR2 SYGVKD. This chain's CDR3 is CAISESPGTEAFF. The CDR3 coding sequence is TGTGCCATCAGTGAGTCGCCGGGCACTGAAGCTTTCTTT.

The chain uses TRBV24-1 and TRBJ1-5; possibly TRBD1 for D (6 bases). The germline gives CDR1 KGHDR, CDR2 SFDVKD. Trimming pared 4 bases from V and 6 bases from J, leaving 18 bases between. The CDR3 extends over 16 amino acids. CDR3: CATSDADRLLFQPQHF. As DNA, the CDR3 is TGTGCCACCAGTGACGCCGACAGGCTCCTATTTCAGCCCCAGCATTTT.

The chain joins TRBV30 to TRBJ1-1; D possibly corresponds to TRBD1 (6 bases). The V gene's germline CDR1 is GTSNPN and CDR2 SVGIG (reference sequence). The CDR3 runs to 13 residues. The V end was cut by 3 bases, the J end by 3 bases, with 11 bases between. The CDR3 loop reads CAWRQGWDTEAFF. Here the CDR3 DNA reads TGTGCCTGGAGGCAGGGGTGGGACACTGAAGCTTTCTTT.

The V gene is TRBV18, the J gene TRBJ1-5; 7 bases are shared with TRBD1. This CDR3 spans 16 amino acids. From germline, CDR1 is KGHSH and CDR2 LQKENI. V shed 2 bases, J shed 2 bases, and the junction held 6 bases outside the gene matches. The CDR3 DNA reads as TGTGCCAGCTCACCATCTAATACAGGGGGCAATCAGCCCCAGCATTTT. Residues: CASSPSNTGGNQPQHF.

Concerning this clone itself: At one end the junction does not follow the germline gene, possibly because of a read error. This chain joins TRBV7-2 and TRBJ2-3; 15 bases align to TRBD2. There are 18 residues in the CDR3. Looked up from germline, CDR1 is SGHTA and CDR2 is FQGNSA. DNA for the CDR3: TGTGCCAGCAGCCTAGCCGGGACTAGCGGGGGGCGGAGAGATACGCAGTATTTT. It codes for CASSLAGTSGGRRDTQYF.

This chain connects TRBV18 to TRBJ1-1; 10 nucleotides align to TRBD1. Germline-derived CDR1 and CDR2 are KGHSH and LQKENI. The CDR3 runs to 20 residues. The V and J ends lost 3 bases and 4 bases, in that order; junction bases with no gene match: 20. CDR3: CASSPRQGALGSRESTEAFF. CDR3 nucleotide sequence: TGTGCCAGCTCACCCCGACAGGGGGCCCTCGGAAGTCGGGAGAGCACTGAAGCTTTCTTT.

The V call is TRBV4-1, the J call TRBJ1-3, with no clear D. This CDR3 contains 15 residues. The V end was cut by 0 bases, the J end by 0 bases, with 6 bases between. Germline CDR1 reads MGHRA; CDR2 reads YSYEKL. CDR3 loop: CASSQDRISGNTIYF. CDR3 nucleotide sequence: TGCGCCAGCAGCCAAGACAGGATCTCTGGAAACACCATATATTTT.

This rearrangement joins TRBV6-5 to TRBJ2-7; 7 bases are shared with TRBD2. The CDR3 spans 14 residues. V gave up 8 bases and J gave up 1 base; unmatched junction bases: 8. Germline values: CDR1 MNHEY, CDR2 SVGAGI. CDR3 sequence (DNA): TGTGCCAGCTGGGGTAGCGGGCTTTCCTACGAGCAGTACTTC. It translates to CASWGSGLSYEQYF.

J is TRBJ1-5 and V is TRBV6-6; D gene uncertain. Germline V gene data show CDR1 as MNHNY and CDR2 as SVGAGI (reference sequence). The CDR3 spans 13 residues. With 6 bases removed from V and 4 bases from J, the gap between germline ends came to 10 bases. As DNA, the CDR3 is TGTGCCAGCAGATTCGGACTAAATCAGCCCCAGCATTTT. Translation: CASRFGLNQPQHF.

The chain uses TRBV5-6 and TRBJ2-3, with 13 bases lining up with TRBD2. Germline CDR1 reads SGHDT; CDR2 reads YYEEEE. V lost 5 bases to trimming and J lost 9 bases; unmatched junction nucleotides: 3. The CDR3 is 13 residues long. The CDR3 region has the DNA TGTGCCAGCAGGCAGACTAGCGGGGGGACGCAGTATTTT. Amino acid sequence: CASRQTSGGTQYF.

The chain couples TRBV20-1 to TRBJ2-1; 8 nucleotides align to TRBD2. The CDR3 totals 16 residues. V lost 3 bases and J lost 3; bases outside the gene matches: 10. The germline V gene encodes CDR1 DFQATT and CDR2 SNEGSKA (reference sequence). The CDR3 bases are TGCAGTGCTAGTCGACCTCTGGCGGGGGGCTACAATGAGCAGTTCTTC. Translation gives CSASRPLAGGYNEQFF.

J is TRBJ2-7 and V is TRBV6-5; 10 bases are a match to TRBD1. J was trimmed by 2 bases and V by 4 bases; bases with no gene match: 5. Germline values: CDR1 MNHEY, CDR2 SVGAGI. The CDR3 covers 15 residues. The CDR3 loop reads CASSSIGQGAYEQYF. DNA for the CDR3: TGTGCCAGCAGTTCGATCGGACAGGGGGCCTACGAGCAGTACTTC.

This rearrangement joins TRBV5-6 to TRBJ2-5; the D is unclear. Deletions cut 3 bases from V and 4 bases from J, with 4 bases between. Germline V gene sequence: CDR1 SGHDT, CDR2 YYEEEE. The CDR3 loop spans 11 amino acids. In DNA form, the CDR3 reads TGTGCCAGCAGCTCCGGAGAGACCCAGTACTTC. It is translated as CASSSGETQYF.

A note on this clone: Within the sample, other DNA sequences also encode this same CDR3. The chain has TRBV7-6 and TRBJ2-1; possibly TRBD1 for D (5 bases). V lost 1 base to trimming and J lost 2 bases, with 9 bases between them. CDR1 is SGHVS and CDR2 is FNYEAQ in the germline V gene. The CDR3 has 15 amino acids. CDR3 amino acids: CASSLGQGPYNEQFF. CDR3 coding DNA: TGTGCCAGCAGCTTAGGGCAGGGCCCCTACAATGAGCAGTTCTTC.

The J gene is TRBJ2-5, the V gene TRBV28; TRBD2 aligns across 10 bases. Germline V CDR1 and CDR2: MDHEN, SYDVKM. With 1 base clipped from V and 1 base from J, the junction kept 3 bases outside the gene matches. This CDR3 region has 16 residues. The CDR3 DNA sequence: TGTGCCAGCAGTTTATCCGGGACTAGCGTCCAAGAGACCCAGTACTTC. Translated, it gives CASSLSGTSVQETQYF.